Many counts were recorded for the clone carrying this T cell receptor beta chain. Its target is unknown. CDR3 length: 15 amino acids. The germline CDR1 and CDR2 sequences are SGHRS and YFSETQ. Trimming took 0 bases from V and 0 from J, leaving 9 bases between them. As the method for making TCR beta libraries, quantitative 5'-RACE with molecular barcodes was used. TCRdb processed the 5' RACE reads anew with MiXCR; each CDR3 protein has one entry. The data contain roughly 120,000 distinct CDR3 sequences, approximately 13% of them singletons. This record belongs to a study of CD8 T cells in ankylosing spondylitis. Whole-study results and caveats: A TCR beta motif of about 8 highly homologous variants appeared characteristic of ankylosing spondylitis blood. Relatively rare in peripheral blood, disease-linked clones were also CD8+.

V gene TRBV5-1 combines with J gene TRBJ1-2; D gene unclear. Sequencing was done on a sample of blood, either unsorted or a sorted T cell fraction (not recorded which). This TCR was recovered from a female donor with ankylosing spondylitis or in good health (not recorded which). The CDR3 loop is CASSLEPATNYGYTF. The CDR3, as DNA: TGCGCCAGCAGCTTGGAACCGGCAACTAACTATGGCTACACCTTC.